The subject of this entry is one T cell receptor (beta chain). The sample belongs to a study of T cells after yellow fever vaccination. The 5'RACE template-switching step produced TCR cDNA and added a universal primer site and UMIs. TCRdb passed the 5' RACE reads through MiXCR, listing each CDR3 protein once. The data hold 300,000 to 450,000 distinct CDR3 sequences, with 6.2% observed a single time. The CDR3 extends over 14 amino acids. Germline V CDR1 and CDR2: SGHAT, FQNNGV. Trimming pared 5 bases from V and 4 bases from J, leaving 15 bases between. The chain recombines TRBV11-2 with TRBJ2-7; D is uncertain. The source was PBMCs, collected 5 days after the yellow fever booster vaccination. The sequence came from a man aged 25-45 years who received the YFV17D yellow fever vaccine. The CDR3 DNA sequence: TGTGCCAGCAGCCGGGCGTTATACCCATACGAGCAGTACTTC. It encodes CASSRALYPYEQYF.